The 18 T cell receptor beta chains in this list originate from one sample, sequenced in a study of CD8 T cells in Susac syndrome (dated by TCRdb to about 2019). The library was produced with the immunoSEQ multiplex PCR assay. RNA was extracted with the RNeasy kit and 0.5 to 1 ug was reverse transcribed using random hexamers. Through fastp at Q25 and MiXCR, TCRdb rebuilt clones from the public reads, retaining in-frame beta chains. CDR3 protein sequences are deduplicated, and each keeps its most common genes and DNA. This sample is represented by roughly 200,000 distinct CDR3 sequences; approximately 94% of them were singletons. The top ten clones comprise more than 0.1% of the sample. The sequencing sample was made of CD4+ T cells from PBMCs. The receptors come from a human donor in good health.

V gene TRBV5-6 combines with J gene TRBJ1-1, with no clear D. Trimming left V 0 bases short and J 3 bases short, with 6 bases between. Per germline, CDR1 SGHDT and CDR2 YYEEEE. This CDR3 spans 13 amino acids. DNA of the CDR3: TGTGCCAGCAGCTTGGAGGCAGACACTGAAGCTTTCTTT. Its protein product is CASSLEADTEAFF.

The chain couples TRBV29-1 to TRBJ1-1; unclear D gene. The V end lost 4 bases, the J end lost 4 bases, and 10 bases lay between the germline ends. Germline V CDR1 and CDR2: SQVTM, ANQGSEA. The CDR3 has 12 amino acids. The CDR3 reads CSVGAGITEAFF. The CDR3 DNA reads as TGCAGCGTTGGTGCGGGGATCACTGAAGCTTTCTTT. Combining the CDR3 with reference TRBV29-1 and TRBJ1-1 gives the whole variable domain SAVISQKPSRDICQRGTSLTIQCQVDSQVTMMFWYRQQPGQSLTLIATANQGSEATYESGFVIDKFPISRPNLTFSTLTVSNMSPEDSSIYLCSVGAGITEAFFGQGTRLTVV.

In this sample, this clonotype turned up once. The CDR3 protein is CASSAEGSYEQYF. DNA for the CDR3: TGTGCCAGCAGCGCCGAGGGGAGCTACGAGCAGTACTTC. The rearrangement uses TRBV9 and TRBJ2-7; D tentatively reads TRBD1 or TRBD2 (5 bases each). The germline CDR1 and CDR2 sequences are SGDLS and YYNGEE. The CDR3 consists of 13 residues. Trimming removed 3 bases from V and 3 bases from J, with 10 bases in between.

The V call is TRBV20-1, the J call TRBJ1-5, with D maybe TRBD1 (6 bases). The germline CDR1 and CDR2 sequences are DFQATT and SNEGSKA (reference sequence). The length of the CDR3 is 16 residues. As DNA, the CDR3 is TGCAGCGCTTTCAACGGAAGAACAGGGACGGATCAGCCCCAGCATTTT. Protein sequence: CSAFNGRTGTDQPQHF.

The V gene is TRBV12-3 or TRBV12-4, the J gene TRBJ1-2; no reliable D call. CDR3 length equals 12 residues. V lost 8 bases and J lost 3, with 10 bases in between. CDR3 nucleotides: TGTGCCAGCTCGCGGACCTACTATGGCTACACCTTC. It yields the protein CASSRTYYGYTF.

The gene calls are TRBV3-1 and TRBJ1-2, with 9 bases aligning to TRBD1. The CDR3 loop spans 15 amino acids. The germline V gene has CDR1 LGHDT and CDR2 YNNKEL (reference sequence). The trim removed 3 bases at V and 2 bases at J, leaving 4 bases unmatched. The CDR3 spells CASSHLQGANYGYTF. The CDR3 DNA follows: TGTGCCAGCAGCCATCTACAGGGGGCGAACTATGGCTACACCTTC.

The chain uses TRBV27 and TRBJ2-3, with 9 bases identical to TRBD2. The CDR3 is made up of 16 amino acids. Trimming removed 7 bases from V and 5 bases from J; junction bases left unmatched: 13. Germline V gene sequence: CDR1 MNHEY, CDR2 SMNVEV (reference sequence). The CDR3 here is CASTRLARGGGDTQYF. In DNA form, the CDR3 reads TGTGCCAGCACCAGACTAGCGCGGGGGGGAGGAGATACGCAGTATTTT.

The rearrangement links TRBV5-1 to TRBJ1-2; 9 bases are a match to TRBD1. With 4 bases clipped from V and 7 bases from J, the junction kept 11 bases outside the gene matches. CDR1 and CDR2 (germline): SGHRS, YFSETQ. The CDR3 is made up of 15 amino acids. This CDR3 reads CASSPRQTGGSGYTF. The DNA for the CDR3 is TGCGCCAGCAGCCCACGACAGACAGGGGGTAGTGGCTACACCTTC.

This chain joins TRBV7-3 and TRBJ2-1; TRBD2 agrees at 10 bases. The J segment lost 7 bases and the V segment lost 5 bases, leaving 8 bases of the junction unmatched. The length of the CDR3 is 15 residues. Germline-derived CDR1 and CDR2 are SGHTA and FQGTGA. CDR3 in amino acids: CASSRTGTSVNEQFF. CDR3 DNA: TGTGCCAGCAGCAGAACCGGGACTAGCGTTAATGAGCAGTTCTTC.

The chain links TRBV24-1 to TRBJ1-1; D is perhaps TRBD1 (6 bases). Trimming took 5 bases from V and 6 from J, leaving 24 bases between them. Germline V CDR1 and CDR2: KGHDR, SFDVKD. This CDR3 has 17 residues. CDR3 protein: CATSAGAQGVPTSEAFF. CDR3 nucleotides: TGTGCCACCAGTGCAGGGGCGCAGGGTGTCCCCACCTCTGAAGCTTTCTTT.

The chain recombines TRBV18 with TRBJ2-5, with a weak D call TRBD1 (6 bases). The CDR3 covers 15 residues. Germline V gene lookup returns CDR1 KGHSH and CDR2 LQKENI. Trimming took off 0 bases at V and 5 bases at J, with 13 bases between the two ends. CDR3 residues: CASSPPAGQGETQYF. The CDR3 nucleotides are TGTGCCAGCTCACCACCGGCCGGGCAGGGGGAGACCCAGTACTTC.

This rearrangement joins TRBV29-1 to TRBJ1-5; D is possibly TRBD1 (6 bases). V was trimmed by 5 bases and J by 6 bases, leaving 14 bases between them. The CDR3 spans 13 residues. CDR1 SQVTM and CDR2 ANQGSEA come from the germline V gene. The CDR3 loop is CSVCVQGGQPQHF. CDR3 nucleotides: TGCAGCGTTTGCGTGCAAGGGGGTCAGCCCCAGCATTTT.

CDR3 DNA: TGTGCCAGCAGCTTACTGGCGGGTCGGCCGGAGACCCAGTACTTC. The encoded protein is CASSLLAGRPETQYF. The chain uses TRBV11-2 and TRBJ2-5; tentatively, D is TRBD2 (5 bases). The CDR3 is made up of 15 amino acids. V was clipped by 2 bases and J by 5 bases, with 15 bases between them. Germline V gives CDR1 SGHAT, CDR2 FQNNGV.

This chain connects TRBV24-1 to TRBJ1-5; perhaps TRBD1 as D (6 bases). CDR3 size: 15 residues. Germline V gene lookup returns CDR1 KGHDR and CDR2 SFDVKD. V was pared by 3 bases and J by 2 bases, with 10 bases between. The CDR3 protein is CATSDTGSGNQPQHF. DNA for the CDR3: TGTGCCACCAGTGATACAGGGTCGGGCAATCAGCCCCAGCATTTT.

This rearrangement joins TRBV7-2 to TRBJ2-7; D may be TRBD1 (6 bases). The V end lost 2 bases, the J end lost 3 bases, and 11 bases lay between the germline ends. Germline values: CDR1 SGHTA, CDR2 FQGNSA. The CDR3 loop spans 14 amino acids. CDR3 amino acids: CASSLRTDGYEQYF. In DNA, the CDR3 is TGTGCCAGCAGCTTAAGGACAGACGGCTACGAGCAGTACTTC. Full variable domain (remainder filled in from reference TRBV7-2 and TRBJ2-7): GAGVSQSPSNKVTEKGKDVELRCDPISGHTALYWYRQSLGQGLEFLIYFQGNSAPDKSGLPSDRFSAERTGGSVSTLTIQRTQQEDSAVYLCASSLRTDGYEQYFGPGTRLTVT.

The genes are TRBV7-2 and TRBJ2-7; 7 positions agree with TRBD1. V lost 4 bases to trimming and J lost 3 bases; unmatched junction nucleotides: 21. This CDR3 is 19 amino acids long. In germline, CDR1 is SGHTA, CDR2 FQGNSA. CDR3 sequence: CASSSNPPMTGWTHYEQYF. For the CDR3, the DNA is TGTGCCAGCAGCTCAAACCCCCCGATGACAGGGTGGACTCACTACGAGCAGTACTTC.

The rearrangement uses TRBV5-1 and TRBJ2-7, with D perhaps matching TRBD1 or TRBD2 (5 bases each). The CDR3 has 14 amino acids. Germline-derived CDR1 and CDR2 are SGHRS and YFSETQ. Trimming took off 4 bases at V and 0 bases at J, with 11 bases between the two ends. The CDR3 coding sequence is TGCGCCAGCAGCCGGGACCCGAGCTCCTACGAGCAGTACTTC. Amino acids: CASSRDPSSYEQYF.

The chain has TRBV6-6 and TRBJ2-1, with 8 bases identical to TRBD1. CDR3 size: 15 residues. Germline V gene sequence: CDR1 MNHNY, CDR2 SVGAGI (reference sequence). V shed 7 bases, J shed 3 bases, and the junction held 8 bases outside the gene matches. CDR3 protein: CASTSLGQGYNEQFF. In nucleotides, the CDR3 is TGTGCCAGCACCTCACTAGGACAGGGCTACAATGAGCAGTTCTTC.